The 25 T cell receptor beta chains in this list originate from one sample, sequenced in a study of blood T cells in healthy people across ages. For the second PCR, which ran for about 6 to 11 cycles, a sample-barcoded 5' primer and a J-beta primer mix were used. Using its own MiXCR run on the 5' RACE reads, TCRdb lists one record per CDR3 protein. The table records fewer than 1,000,000 distinct CDR3 sequences, 35% to 50% of them present only once. Sequenced input: blood. The receptor set was obtained from a man older than 75 in good health.

The chain joins TRBV12-3 or TRBV12-4 to TRBJ1-1; D is uncertain. This CDR3 region has 16 residues. V was trimmed by 5 bases and J by 3 bases, leaving 19 bases between them. The CDR3 spells CASSPKSVPGYTEAFF. DNA of the CDR3: TGTGCCAGCAGTCCAAAGTCCGTCCCTGGCTACACTGAAGCTTTCTTT.

The sample holds a few counts of this clonotype. The chain carries TRBV21-1 and TRBJ1-4; the table assigns TRBD1, which was not confirmed against the DNA. TRBV21-1 is a listed pseudogene. This CDR3 has 15 amino acids. In nucleotides, the CDR3 is TGTGCCAGCAGCAAAGTCCGGGGCGAGAATGAAAAACTGTTTTTT. It yields the protein CASSKVRGENEKLFF.

This sequence joins TRBV24-1 and TRBJ2-1; D is perhaps TRBD2 (7 bases). CDR1 and CDR2 from the germline V gene are KGHDR and SFDVKD. The CDR3 consists of 16 residues. Trimming cost V 3 bases and J 8 bases, with 19 bases left between them. In DNA, the CDR3 is TGTGCCACCAGTGATCTGGGGGCGGGAGTCGCCCATGAGCAGTTCTTC. This codes for CATSDLGAGVAHEQFF.

The chain is built from TRBV7-3 and TRBJ2-1; the match to TRBD2 covers 12 bases. The CDR3 has 14 residues. CDR1 SGHTA and CDR2 FQGTGA come from the germline V gene. Trimming cost V 7 bases and J 8 bases; bases outside gene matches: 6. The CDR3 DNA follows: TGTGCCAGCAACCTAGCGGGAGGGAAGGATGAGCAGTTCTTC. This gives the protein CASNLAGGKDEQFF.

The V call is TRBV3-1, the J call TRBJ2-7; unclear D gene. CDR3 length: 15 residues. CDR1 is LGHDT, CDR2 YNNKEL, per germline (reference sequence). V lost 0 bases to trimming and J lost 2 bases, with 11 bases between them. The CDR3 sequence: CASSQEGPGPYEQYF. The CDR3 DNA reads TGTGCCAGCAGCCAAGAGGGTCCAGGACCCTACGAGCAGTACTTC.

J is TRBJ1-4 and V is TRBV28; no reliable D call. CDR3 length equals 12 residues. Germline assignment: CDR1 MDHEN and CDR2 SYDVKM. Trimming removed 6 bases from V and 15 bases from J, with 17 bases in between. The CDR3: CASSEGIRRVFF. CDR3 in DNA: TGTGCCAGCAGCGAAGGCATCAGGCGGGTGTTTTTT.

The V gene is TRBV20-1, the J gene TRBJ2-1; maybe TRBD2 (5 bases). Germline loops: CDR1 DFQATT, CDR2 SNEGSKA (reference sequence). Trimming took 4 bases from V and 7 from J, leaving 14 bases between them. The CDR3 extends over 13 amino acids. As DNA, the CDR3 is TGCAGTGCTAAGGGCAGGCGGGTAAATGAGCAGTTCTTC. It specifies CSAKGRRVNEQFF.

Here the CDR3 DNA reads TGTGCCAGCAGTGATCCGCCCACACTATCCACTGAAGCTTTCTTT. This gives the protein CASSDPPTLSTEAFF. The genes are TRBV6-1 and TRBJ1-1; D ambiguous. The CDR3 is 15 amino acids. Per germline, CDR1 MNHNS and CDR2 SASEGT. V was cut by 3 bases and J by 4 bases, with 15 bases left in between.

The chain joins TRBV7-9 to TRBJ2-1; 7 positions match TRBD1. Germline V gene lookup returns CDR1 SEHNR and CDR2 FQNEAQ (reference sequence). This CDR3 is built from 14 residues. V was pared by 1 base and J by 5 bases, with 2 bases of the junction left unmatched. CDR3 region: CASSLDRGHNEQFF. The CDR3 nucleotides read TGTGCCAGCAGCTTAGACAGGGGACACAATGAGCAGTTCTTC.

This clonotype occurred many times. This chain joins TRBV20-1 and TRBJ2-7; D gene ambiguous. Germline loops: CDR1 DFQATT, CDR2 SNEGSKA (reference sequence). CDR3 length: 13 residues. Deletions cut 2 bases from V and 4 bases from J, with 12 bases between. In nucleotides, the CDR3 is TGCAGTGCTAGAACCAACCTAGGTTACGAGCAGTACTTC. Its protein is CSARTNLGYEQYF.

V is TRBV28 and J is TRBJ1-2; 8 positions match TRBD1. Germline trimming cut 7 bases from V and 4 bases from J; bases unmatched to any gene: 8. Germline V gives CDR1 MDHEN, CDR2 SYDVKM. This CDR3 spans 14 amino acids. CDR3 nucleotides: TGTGCCAGCAACAACGGACAGGGATGCTATGGCTACACCTTC. Translating it yields CASNNGQGCYGYTF.

The chain has TRBV9 and TRBJ2-6; D is undetermined. Germline V gene data show CDR1 as SGDLS and CDR2 as YYNGEE. The V end was cut by 0 bases, the J end by 5 bases, with 6 bases between. This CDR3 is built from 14 residues. The CDR3 loop is CASSVDGRANVLTF. The CDR3 DNA sequence: TGTGCCAGCAGCGTAGACGGACGGGCCAACGTCCTGACTTTC.

The count of this clonotype is one. V is TRBV5-1 and J is TRBJ2-1, with unresolved D. Germline values: CDR1 SGHRS, CDR2 YFSETQ. V lost 1 base and J lost 4, with 15 bases in between. CDR3 length: 16 amino acids. The CDR3 reads CASSLFGIGDYNEQFF. CDR3 DNA sequence: TGCGCCAGCAGCTTGTTTGGCATAGGAGATTACAATGAGCAGTTCTTC.

About this clonotype itself: Relative to the germline gene, one junction end is altered; a read error may explain this. The J gene is TRBJ1-3, the V gene TRBV7-2; TRBD1 agrees at 9 bases. The germline V gene encodes CDR1 SGHTA and CDR2 FQGNSA. This CDR3 is built from 17 residues. CDR3 amino acids: CASSLDRGSFAGNTIYF. The CDR3 DNA follows: TGTGCCAGTAGCTTGGACAGGGGATCTTTCGCTGGAAACACCATATATTTT.

Regarding this clonotype: At one of its ends the junction is not consistent with the germline gene, which may arise from a read error. V gene TRBV7-3 combines with J gene TRBJ2-1; no firm D call. The CDR3 has 17 amino acids. From germline, CDR1 is SGHTA and CDR2 FQGTGA. CDR3 protein: CAGSQMAVQDGYNEQFF. CDR3 DNA sequence: TGTGCCGGCAGCCAAATGGCGGTCCAAGACGGCTACAATGAGCAGTTCTTC.

Comment on this clonotype: The junction departs from the called germline gene at one end, perhaps through a read error. The chain joins TRBV7-8 to TRBJ2-5; D uncertain. Per germline, CDR1 SGHVS and CDR2 FQNEAQ. The CDR3 is 14 amino acids. Here the CDR3 DNA reads TGTGCCAGCAGCTTGGCGACCCGCCAAGAGACCCCGTACTTC. This sequence encodes CASSLATRQETPYF.

This chain joins TRBV7-3 and TRBJ2-5, with D perhaps assigned TRBD1 or TRBD2 (6 bases each). V was shortened by 0 bases and J by 0 bases, with 14 bases between the two germline ends. This CDR3 comprises 17 residues. CDR1 and CDR2 from the germline V gene are SGHTA and FQGTGA. In DNA form, the CDR3 reads TGTGCCAGCAGCTTAACGGCCCGGGGGCGGAACCAAGAGACCCAGTACTTC. Its protein product is CASSLTARGRNQETQYF.

This clonotype has a handful of counts. In DNA form, the CDR3 reads TGTGCCAGCAGCTCCCTAGACAGGTCCTACGAGCAGTACTTC. Amino acid sequence: CASSSLDRSYEQYF. V gene TRBV7-6 combines with J gene TRBJ2-7, with a tentative D call TRBD1 (6 bases). Germline loops: CDR1 SGHVS, CDR2 FNYEAQ. The V end lost 4 bases, the J end lost 1 base, and 11 bases lay between the germline ends. The CDR3 runs to 14 residues. Full variable domain (missing parts from reference TRBV7-6 and TRBJ2-7): GAGVSQSPRYKVTKRGQDVALRCDPISGHVSLYWYRQALGQGPEFLTYFNYEAQQDKSGLPNDRFSAERPEGSISTLTIQRTEQRDSAMYRCASSSLDRSYEQYFGPGTRLTVT.

Ten or more counts support this clonotype. The chain joins TRBV29-1 to TRBJ2-1; TRBD2 matches at 12 bases. The CDR3 length is 14 residues. J lost 6 bases, V lost 7 bases, and 7 bases had no gene match. Germline-derived CDR1 and CDR2 are SQVTM and ANQGSEA. CDR3 sequence (DNA): TGCAGCGCAAAAACTAGCGGGGGGCCCAATGAGCAGTTCTTC. It codes for CSAKTSGGPNEQFF.

This clonotype was seen a few times. The gene calls are TRBV14 and TRBJ2-5, with D hard to call. The V and J ends lost 4 bases and 2 bases respectively, with 17 bases between them. The CDR3 sequence is 16 residues long. CDR1 is SGHDN, CDR2 FVKESK, per germline. Written as DNA, the CDR3 is TGTGCCAGCAGCCCGTTTCGAGCCGCGGAACAAGAGACCCAGTACTTC. Protein sequence: CASSPFRAAEQETQYF.

J is TRBJ2-5 and V is TRBV4-1; perhaps TRBD1 as D (5 bases). CDR1 MGHRA and CDR2 YSYEKL come from the germline V gene. Trimming shortened V by 5 bases and J by 4 bases, and 14 bases separated the two germline ends. This CDR3 is 14 amino acids long. The CDR3 DNA follows: TGCGCCAGCAGCAGCAGGGTTCTCTCAGAGACCCAGTACTTC. It specifies CASSSRVLSETQYF.

The rearrangement joins TRBV7-2 to TRBJ2-1; D gene ambiguous. TRBJ2-7 matches the DNA end more closely, so the J call is doubtful. Germline CDR1 SGHTA, CDR2 FQGNSA. The CDR3 is 18 amino acids. The CDR3 DNA reads as TGTGCCAGCAGCTTACTCCCTACGGGTGTTAGCTCCTACAATGAGCAGTACTTC. It yields the protein CASSLLPTGVSSYNEQYF.

This clonotype has at least ten counts. The chain couples TRBV12-3 or TRBV12-4 to TRBJ2-5, with 7 bases that match TRBD2. This CDR3 comprises 14 residues. Losses at the gene ends were 5 bases for V and 1 base for J; bases not matched to a gene: 4. Here the CDR3 DNA reads TGTGCCAGCAGTCCTGCTAGCGGCCAAGAGACCCAGTACTTC. Its translation is CASSPASGQETQYF.

Notes on this clonotype: The junction departs from germline at one end; a sequencing error may be responsible. J is TRBJ2-5 and V is TRBV20-1; D perhaps matches TRBD2 (6 bases). The CDR3 contains 17 residues. In germline, CDR1 is DFQATT, CDR2 SNEGSKA (reference sequence). The CDR3 nucleotides read TGCGGTGCTAGAGATCGTAGGGGTCGTAGCGGTATTAATGAGCAGTACTTC. This encodes CGARDRRGRSGINEQYF.

This chain links TRBV28 with TRBJ2-7; perhaps TRBD2 as D (7 bases). V lost 6 bases, J lost 5 bases, and 20 bases lay in between. The CDR3 covers 15 residues. Germline-derived CDR1 and CDR2 are MDHEN and SYDVKM. The CDR3 DNA is TGTGCCAGCAGCGGCAACGGCAGGGGAGGGGACGAGCAGTACTTC. This translates into CASSGNGRGGDEQYF.